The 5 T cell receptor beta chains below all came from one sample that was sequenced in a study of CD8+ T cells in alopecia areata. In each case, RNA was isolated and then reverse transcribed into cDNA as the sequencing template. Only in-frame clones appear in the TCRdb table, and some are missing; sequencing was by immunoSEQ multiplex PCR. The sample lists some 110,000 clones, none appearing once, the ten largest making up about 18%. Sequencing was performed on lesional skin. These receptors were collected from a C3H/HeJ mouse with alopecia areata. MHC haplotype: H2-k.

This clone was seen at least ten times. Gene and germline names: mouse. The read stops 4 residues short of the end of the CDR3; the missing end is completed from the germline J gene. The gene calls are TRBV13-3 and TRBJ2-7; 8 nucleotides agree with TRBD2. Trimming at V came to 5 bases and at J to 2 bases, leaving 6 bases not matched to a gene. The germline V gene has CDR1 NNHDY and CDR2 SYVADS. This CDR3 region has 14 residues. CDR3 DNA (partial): TGTGCCAGCAGCACTGGACTGGGCACCTAT. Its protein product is CASSTGLGTY. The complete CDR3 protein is CASSTGLGTYEQYF.

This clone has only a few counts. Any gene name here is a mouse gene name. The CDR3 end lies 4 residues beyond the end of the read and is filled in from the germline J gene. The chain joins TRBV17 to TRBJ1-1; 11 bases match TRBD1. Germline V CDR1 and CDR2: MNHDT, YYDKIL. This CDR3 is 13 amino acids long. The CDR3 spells CASSGDRGTEVFF. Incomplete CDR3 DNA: TGTGCTAGCAGTGGGGACAGGGGGACA.

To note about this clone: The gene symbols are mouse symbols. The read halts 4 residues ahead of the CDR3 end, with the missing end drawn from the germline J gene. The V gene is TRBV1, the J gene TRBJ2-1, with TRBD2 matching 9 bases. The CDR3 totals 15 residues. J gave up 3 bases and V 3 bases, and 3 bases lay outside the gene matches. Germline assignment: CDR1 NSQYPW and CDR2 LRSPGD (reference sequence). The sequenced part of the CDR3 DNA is TGCACCTGCAGTGCGATGGGGGGGCGCTATGCT. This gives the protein CTCSAMGGRYA. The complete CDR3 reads CTCSAMGGRYAEQFF.

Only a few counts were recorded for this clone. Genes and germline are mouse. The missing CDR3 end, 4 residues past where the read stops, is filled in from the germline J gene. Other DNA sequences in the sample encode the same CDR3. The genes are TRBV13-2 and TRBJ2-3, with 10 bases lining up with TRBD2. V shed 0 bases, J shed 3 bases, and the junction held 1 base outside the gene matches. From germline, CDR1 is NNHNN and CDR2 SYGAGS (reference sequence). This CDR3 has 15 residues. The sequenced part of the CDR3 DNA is TGTGCCAGCGGTGATGCTGGGGGGGCGGCAGAA. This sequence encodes CASGDAGGAAE. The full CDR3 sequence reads CASGDAGGAAETLYF.

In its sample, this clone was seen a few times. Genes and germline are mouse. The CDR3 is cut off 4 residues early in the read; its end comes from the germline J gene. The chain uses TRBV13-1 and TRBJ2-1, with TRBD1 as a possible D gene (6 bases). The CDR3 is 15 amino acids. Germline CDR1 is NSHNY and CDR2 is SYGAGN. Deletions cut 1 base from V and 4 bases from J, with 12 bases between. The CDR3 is CASSDLTGTYAEQFF. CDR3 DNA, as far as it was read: TGTGCCAGCAGTGATCTCACGGGGACATATGCT.